This TCR beta chain stems from a study of T cells in Graves' hyperthyroidism and ophthalmopathy. Study-level points and caveats: Most clonotypes expanded in thyroid above 0.001 were likewise present in blood.

Amplified TCR beta CDR3 regions came from RNA transcripts. An initial round of RT-PCR targeting the TCR CDR3 relied on the HTBI primer set. TCRdb reprocessed the multiplex PCR reads via MiXCR and lists one record per CDR3 protein. Here the sample spans about 360,000 distinct CDR3 sequences, 19% being singletons. V lost 6 bases and J 4 bases, leaving 10 bases between the germline ends. The germline V gene encodes CDR1 MNHNS and CDR2 SASEGT. This CDR3 is built from 13 residues. This clonotype was counted at least ten times. Its matching antigen is unknown. The material sequenced was blood. The source of this sequence is a woman aged 18-29 years with Graves' hyperthyroidism. This rearrangement joins TRBV6-1 to TRBJ1-3; D is unresolved. Here the CDR3 DNA reads TGTGCCAGCAGCCGGACCCTAGGAAACACCATATATTTT. Its translation is CASSRTLGNTIYF.